The entry that follows covers one T cell receptor (beta chain) sequence. Its antigen is not known. These data belong to a study of cytomegalovirus exposure and HLA in healthy donors. Study outcomes and limitations: The study listed under 200 cytomegalovirus-associated TCR beta chains. According to a subsequent analysis, TCR clusters identified in the first cohort showed a tendency to co-occur across the 100 to 150 validation repertoires.

The repertoire was sequenced with immunoSEQ multiplex PCR; TCRdb's copy has only in-frame clones and lacks some. The table lists 90,000 to 120,000 clones, approximately 85% of them singletons. The receptor's source is a woman younger than 30 in good health and CMV-seronegative. The sequencing sample was made of PBMCs.

As DNA, the CDR3 is TGTGCCAGCAGTGAATCTGGCAAACGCACCTTACACTATGGCTACACCTTC. Its protein is CASSESGKRTLHYGYTF. The rearrangement joins TRBV25-1 to TRBJ1-2; D is ambiguous. The V gene lost 1 base and the J gene lost 3 bases, with 18 bases spanning the gap. The CDR3 runs to 17 residues. Germline V gives CDR1 MGHDK, CDR2 SYGVNS.